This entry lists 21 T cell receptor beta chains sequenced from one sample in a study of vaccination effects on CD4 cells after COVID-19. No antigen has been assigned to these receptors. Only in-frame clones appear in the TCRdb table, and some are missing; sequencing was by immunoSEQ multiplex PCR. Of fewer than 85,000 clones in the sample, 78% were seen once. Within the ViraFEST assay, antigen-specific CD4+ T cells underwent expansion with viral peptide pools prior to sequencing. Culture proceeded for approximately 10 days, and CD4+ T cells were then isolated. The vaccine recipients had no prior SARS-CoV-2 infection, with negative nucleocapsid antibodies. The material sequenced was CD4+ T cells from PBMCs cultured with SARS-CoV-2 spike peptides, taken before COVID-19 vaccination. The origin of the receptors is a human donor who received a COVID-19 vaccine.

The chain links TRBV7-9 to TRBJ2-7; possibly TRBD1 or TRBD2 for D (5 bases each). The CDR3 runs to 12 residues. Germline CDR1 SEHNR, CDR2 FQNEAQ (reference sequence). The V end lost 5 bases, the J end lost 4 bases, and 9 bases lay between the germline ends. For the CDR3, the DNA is TGTGCCAGCAGCCCGGGACCGTACGAGCAGTACGTC. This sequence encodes CASSPGPYEQYV.

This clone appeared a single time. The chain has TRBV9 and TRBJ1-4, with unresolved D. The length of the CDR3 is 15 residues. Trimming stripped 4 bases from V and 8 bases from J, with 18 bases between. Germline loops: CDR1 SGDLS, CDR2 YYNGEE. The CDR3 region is CASSPSLGVGEKLFF. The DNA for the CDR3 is TGTGCCAGCAGCCCGTCACTCGGAGTGGGAGAAAAACTGTTTTTT.

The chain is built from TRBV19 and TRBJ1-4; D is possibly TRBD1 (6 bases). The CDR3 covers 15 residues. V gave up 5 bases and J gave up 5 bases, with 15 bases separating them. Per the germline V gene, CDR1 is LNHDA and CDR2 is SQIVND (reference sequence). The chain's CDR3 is CASSATGFPNEKLFF. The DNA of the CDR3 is TGTGCCAGTAGTGCCACAGGGTTCCCGAATGAAAAACTGTTTTTT.

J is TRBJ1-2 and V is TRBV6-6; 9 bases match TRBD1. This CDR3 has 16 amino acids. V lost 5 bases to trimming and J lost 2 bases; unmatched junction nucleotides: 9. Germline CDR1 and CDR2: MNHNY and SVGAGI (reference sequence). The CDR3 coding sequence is TGTGCCAGCAGTACCGCCGTGGGACAGGGAAACTATGGCTACACCTTC. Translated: CASSTAVGQGNYGYTF.

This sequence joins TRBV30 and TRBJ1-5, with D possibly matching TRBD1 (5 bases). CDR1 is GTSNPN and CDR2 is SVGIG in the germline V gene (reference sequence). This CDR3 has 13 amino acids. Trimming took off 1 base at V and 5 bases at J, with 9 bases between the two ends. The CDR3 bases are TGTGCCTGGAGTGGTCAGGGAGATCAGCCCCAGCATTTT. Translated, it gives CAWSGQGDQPQHF.

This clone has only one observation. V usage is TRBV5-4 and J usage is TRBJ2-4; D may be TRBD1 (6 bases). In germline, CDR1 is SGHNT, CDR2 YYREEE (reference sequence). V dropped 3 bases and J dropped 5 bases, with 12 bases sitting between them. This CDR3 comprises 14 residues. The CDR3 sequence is CASSSATGENIQYF. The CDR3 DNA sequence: TGTGCCAGCAGCTCCGCGACAGGAGAAAACATTCAGTACTTC.

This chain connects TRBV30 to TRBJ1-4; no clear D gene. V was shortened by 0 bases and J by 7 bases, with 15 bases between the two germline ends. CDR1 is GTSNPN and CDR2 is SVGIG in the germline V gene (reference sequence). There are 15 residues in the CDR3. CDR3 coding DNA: TGTGCCTGGAGTGTTCCGGACCGGGTCCCTGAAAAACTGTTTTTT. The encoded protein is CAWSVPDRVPEKLFF.

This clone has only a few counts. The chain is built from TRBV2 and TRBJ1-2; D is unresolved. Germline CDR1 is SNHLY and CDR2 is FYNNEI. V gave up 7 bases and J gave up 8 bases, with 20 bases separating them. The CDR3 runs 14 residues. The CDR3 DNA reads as TGTGCCAGCAAAGTCCCGGAAGAATCTAGAGGCTACACCTTC. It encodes CASKVPEESRGYTF.

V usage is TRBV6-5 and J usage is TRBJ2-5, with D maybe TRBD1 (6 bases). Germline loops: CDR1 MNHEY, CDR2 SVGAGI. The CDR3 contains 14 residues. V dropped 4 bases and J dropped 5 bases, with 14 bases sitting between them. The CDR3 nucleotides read TGTGCCAGCAGTTTTAGCCAGGGGAGCGAGACCCAGTACTTC. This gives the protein CASSFSQGSETQYF.

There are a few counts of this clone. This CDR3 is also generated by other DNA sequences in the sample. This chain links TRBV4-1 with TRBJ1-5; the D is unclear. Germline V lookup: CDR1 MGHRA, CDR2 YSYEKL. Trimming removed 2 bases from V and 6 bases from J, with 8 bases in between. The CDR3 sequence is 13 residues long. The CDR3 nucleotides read TGCGCCAGCAGCCAACCCGGTCTTCAGCCCCAGCATTTT. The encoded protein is CASSQPGLQPQHF.

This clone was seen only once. The CDR3 sequence: CASSSASVPYGYTF. The DNA of the CDR3 is TGCGCCAGCAGCTCGGCGTCCGTACCCTATGGCTACACCTTC. The V call is TRBV5-1, the J call TRBJ1-2; D ambiguous. This CDR3 contains 14 residues. CDR1 and CDR2 from the germline V gene are SGHRS and YFSETQ. The V and J ends lost 3 bases and 4 bases respectively, with 13 bases between them.

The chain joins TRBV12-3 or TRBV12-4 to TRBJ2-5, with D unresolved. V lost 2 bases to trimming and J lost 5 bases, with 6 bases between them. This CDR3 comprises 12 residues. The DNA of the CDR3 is TGTGCCAGCAGTTTACCCCGGGAGACCCAGTACTTC. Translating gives CASSLPRETQYF.

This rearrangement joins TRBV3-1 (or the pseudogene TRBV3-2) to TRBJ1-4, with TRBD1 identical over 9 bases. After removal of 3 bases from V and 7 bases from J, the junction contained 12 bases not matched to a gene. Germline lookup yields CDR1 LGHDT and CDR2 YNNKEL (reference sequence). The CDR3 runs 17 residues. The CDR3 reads CASSHTGGGSSGEKLFF. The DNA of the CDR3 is TGTGCCAGCAGCCACACAGGGGGCGGCTCTAGTGGTGAAAAACTGTTTTTT.

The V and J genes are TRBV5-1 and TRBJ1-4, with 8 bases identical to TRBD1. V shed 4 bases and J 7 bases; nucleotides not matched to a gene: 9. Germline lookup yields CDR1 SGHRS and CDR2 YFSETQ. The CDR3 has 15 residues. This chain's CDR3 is CASSGQGAQGEKLFF. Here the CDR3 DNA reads TGCGCCAGCAGCGGCCAGGGGGCCCAGGGTGAAAAACTGTTTTTT. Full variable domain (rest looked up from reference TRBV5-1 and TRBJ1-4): KAGVTQTPRYLIKTRGQQVTLSCSPISGHRSVSWYQQTPGQGLQFLFEYFSETQRNKGNFPGRFSGRQFSNSRSEMNVSTLELGDSALYLCASSGQGAQGEKLFFGSGTQLSVL.

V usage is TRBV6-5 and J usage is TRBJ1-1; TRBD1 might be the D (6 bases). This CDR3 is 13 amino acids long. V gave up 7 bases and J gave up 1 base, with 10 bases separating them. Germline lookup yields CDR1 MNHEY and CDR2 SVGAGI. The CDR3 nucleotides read TGTGCCAGCACTACGACAGGGAACACTGAAGCTTTCTTT. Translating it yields CASTTTGNTEAFF.

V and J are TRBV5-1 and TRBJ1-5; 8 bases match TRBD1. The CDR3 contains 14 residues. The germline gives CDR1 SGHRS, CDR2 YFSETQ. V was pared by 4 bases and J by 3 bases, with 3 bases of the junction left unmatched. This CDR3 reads CASSVGQDNQPQHF. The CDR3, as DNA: TGCGCCAGCAGCGTGGGACAGGACAATCAGCCCCAGCATTTT.

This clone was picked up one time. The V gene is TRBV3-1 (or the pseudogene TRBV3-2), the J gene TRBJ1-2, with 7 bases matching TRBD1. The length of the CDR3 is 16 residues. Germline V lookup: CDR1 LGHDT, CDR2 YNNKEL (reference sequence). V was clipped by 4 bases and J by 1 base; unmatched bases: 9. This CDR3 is CASSPQVQGNNYGYTF. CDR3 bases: TGTGCCAGCAGCCCCCAAGTACAGGGGAATAACTATGGCTACACCTTC.

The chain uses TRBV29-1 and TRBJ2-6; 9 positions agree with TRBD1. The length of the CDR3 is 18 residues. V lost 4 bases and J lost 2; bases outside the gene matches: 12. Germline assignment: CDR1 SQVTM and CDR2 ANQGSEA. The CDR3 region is CSVGVGQGVSPGANVLTF. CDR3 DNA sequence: TGCAGCGTTGGGGTGGGACAGGGAGTGTCCCCTGGGGCCAACGTCCTGACTTTC.

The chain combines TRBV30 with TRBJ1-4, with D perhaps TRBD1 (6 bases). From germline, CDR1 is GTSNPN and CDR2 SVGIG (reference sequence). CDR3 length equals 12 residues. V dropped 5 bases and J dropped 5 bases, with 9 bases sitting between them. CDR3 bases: TGTGCCTGGGGGCAGGGGAATGAAAAACTGTTTTTT. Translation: CAWGQGNEKLFF.

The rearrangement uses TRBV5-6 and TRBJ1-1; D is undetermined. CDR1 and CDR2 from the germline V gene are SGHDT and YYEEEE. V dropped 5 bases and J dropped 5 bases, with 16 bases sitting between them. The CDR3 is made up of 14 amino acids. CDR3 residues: CASRGGLIKTEAFF. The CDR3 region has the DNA TGTGCCAGCAGAGGAGGTCTCATCAAGACTGAAGCTTTCTTT. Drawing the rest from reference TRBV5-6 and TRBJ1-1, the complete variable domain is DAGVTQSPTHLIKTRGQQVTLRCSPKSGHDTVSWYQQALGQGPQFIFQYYEEEERQRGNFPDRFSGHQFPNYSSELNVNALLLGDSALYLCASRGGLIKTEAFFGQGTRLTVV.

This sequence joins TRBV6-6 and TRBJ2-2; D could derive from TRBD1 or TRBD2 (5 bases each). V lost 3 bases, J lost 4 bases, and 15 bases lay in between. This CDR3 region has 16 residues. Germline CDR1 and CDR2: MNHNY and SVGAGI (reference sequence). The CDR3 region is CASSYFEGPFTGELFF. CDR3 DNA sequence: TGTGCCAGCAGTTATTTTGAGGGACCGTTCACCGGGGAGCTGTTTTTT.